These T cell receptor beta chains were read from a single sample in a study of chemoradiotherapy in HPV16-positive cancers. Method: immunoSEQ multiplex PCR; TCRdb's copy keeps in-frame clones and lacks some. The sample shows about 32,000 clones, approximately 89% of them seen only once. The sample was blood, taken from a patient who underwent chemoradiotherapy. These receptors were collected from a human donor with HPV-associated anogenital cancer. The CDR3 runs from the conserved cysteine through the conserved F or W. The D gene is left open where the match is weak. Clone size appears in some rows only: once, few, many, or a class for an expanded clone.

>TRBV19|NA|TRBJ1-1|NA
TGTGCCAGTAGTACTACGGGGAACACTGAAGCTTTCTTT
CASSTTGNTEAFF
>TRBV5-1|NA|TRBJ2-3|TRBD2
TGCGCCAGCAGCGGTACTAGCGGGACAGCAGATACGCAGTATTTT
CASSGTSGTADTQYF
>TRBV5-1|few|TRBJ1-3|NA
TGCGCCAGCAGCTTAAGAGGACAACGCTCTGGAAACACCATATATTTT
CASSLRGQRSGNTIYF
>TRBV6-5|NA|TRBJ1-4|NA
TGTGCCAGCAGTTACGGCGGGGGGGGATCTAATGAAAAACTGTTTTTT
CASSYGGGGSNEKLFF
>TRBV25-1|NA|TRBJ2-1|TRBD2
TGTGCCAGCACAACTAGCGGACAAAACAATGAGCAGTTCTTC
CASTTSGQNNEQFF
>TRBV25-1|NA|TRBJ1-5|NA
TGTGCCAGCAGTGAATATGCAGGGGCGAAGGATCAGCCCCAGCATTTT
CASSEYAGAKDQPQHF
>TRBV1|NA|TRBJ2-3|NA
TGCACCAGCAGCCCGCGGGGCCTAGCGGAAAGATGGGGCACAGATACGCAGTATTTT
CTSSPRGLAERWGTDTQYF
>TRBV19|NA|TRBJ2-3|NA
TGTGCCAGTAGTATATCGGGAAGCAGCACAGATACGCAGTATTTT
CASSISGSSTDTQYF
>TRBV7-9|NA|TRBJ2-5|NA
TGTGCCAGCAGCTTACGGGCGGAAGAGACCCAGTACTTC
CASSLRAEETQYF
>TRBV9|NA|TRBJ2-3|NA
TGTGCCAGCAGCGTAGAGGAGGGGATAGATACGCAGTATTTT
CASSVEEGIDTQYF
>TRBV5-6|NA|TRBJ1-1|TRBD1
TGTGCCAGCAGCAGGGGGGACAGCAACACTGAAGCTTTCTTT
CASSRGDSNTEAFF
>TRBV9|NA|TRBJ1-2|NA
TGTGCCAGTTTAAGACAGGATGGCTATGGCTACACCTTC
CASLRQDGYGYTF
>TRBV5-4|NA|TRBJ1-1|TRBD1
TGTGCCAGCAGCTTGGGGGGGGACAGGGAAAAAGCTTTCTTT
CASSLGGDREKAFF
>TRBV4-1|NA|TRBJ2-1|TRBD2
TGCGCCAGCAGCCAACCACTGGCTCGCGGGGGGTGGAATGAGCAGTTCTTC
CASSQPLARGGWNEQFF
>TRBV7-6|NA|TRBJ2-5|NA
TGTGCCAGCAGCTTAGATAATGTACTGGGGGAGACCCAGTACTTC
CASSLDNVLGETQYF
>TRBV28|NA|TRBJ1-5|NA
TGTGCCAGCAGTTTGCACAGTATAAATCAGCCCCAGCATTTT
CASSLHSINQPQHF
>TRBV19|NA|TRBJ1-4|NA
TGTGCCAGTAGTAACGGACAGCTACTAAATGAAAAACTGTTTTTT
CASSNGQLLNEKLFF
>TRBV9|once|TRBJ2-3|TRBD1
TGTGCCAGCAGCGAGGGACAGATCACAGATACGCAGTATTTT
CASSEGQITDTQYF
>TRBV9|NA|TRBJ2-5|NA
TGTGCCAGCAGCGTAGATGTTCGGGAGACCCAGTACTTC
CASSVDVRETQYF
>TRBV29-1|NA|TRBJ2-1|NA
TGCAGCGTTGATGCGTCCACCGGGACTGTCAATGAGCAGTTCTTC
CSVDASTGTVNEQFF